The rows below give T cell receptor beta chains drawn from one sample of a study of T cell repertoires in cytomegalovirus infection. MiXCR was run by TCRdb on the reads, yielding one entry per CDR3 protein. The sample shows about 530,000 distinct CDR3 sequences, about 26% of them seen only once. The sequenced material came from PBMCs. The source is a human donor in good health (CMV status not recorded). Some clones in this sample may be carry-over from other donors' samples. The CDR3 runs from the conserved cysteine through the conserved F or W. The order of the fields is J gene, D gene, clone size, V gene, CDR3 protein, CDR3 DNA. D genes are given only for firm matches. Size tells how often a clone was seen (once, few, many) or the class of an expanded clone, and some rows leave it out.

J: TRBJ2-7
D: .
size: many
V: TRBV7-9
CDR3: CASSFPSGSEQYF
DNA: TGTGCCAGCAGCTTTCCCTCAGGTAGCGAGCAGTACTTC

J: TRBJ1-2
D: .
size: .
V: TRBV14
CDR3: CASSQEVSGFKTF
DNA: TGTGCCAGCAGCCAAGAGGTGTCGGGGTTCAAAACCTTC

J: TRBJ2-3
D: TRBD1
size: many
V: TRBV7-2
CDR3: CASSFDRGRTDTQYF
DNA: TGTGCCAGCAGCTTCGACAGGGGGAGAACAGATACGCAGTATTTT

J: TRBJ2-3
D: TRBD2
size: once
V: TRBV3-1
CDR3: CASSRPLAGGTDTQYF
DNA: TGTGCCAGCAGCCGCCCGCTAGCGGGAGGCACAGATACGCAGTATTTT

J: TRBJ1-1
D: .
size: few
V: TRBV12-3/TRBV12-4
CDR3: CASNAGTEAFF
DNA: TGTGCCAGCAATGCGGGCACTGAAGCTTTCTTT

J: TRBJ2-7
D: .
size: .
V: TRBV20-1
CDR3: CSAPGRTYERYF
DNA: TGCAGTGCTCCGGGACGTACCTACGAGCGGTACTTC

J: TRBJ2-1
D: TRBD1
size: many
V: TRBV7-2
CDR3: CASSLAGTGYHEQFF
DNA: TGTGCCAGCAGCTTGGCCGGGACAGGGTACCATGAGCAGTTCTTC

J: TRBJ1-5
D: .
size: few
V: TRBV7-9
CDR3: CASSLAGAGHQPQHF
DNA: TGTGCCAGCAGCTTAGCAGGGGCTGGACATCAGCCCCAGCATTTT

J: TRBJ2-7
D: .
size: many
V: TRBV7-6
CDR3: CASSPREYEQYF
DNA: TGTGCCAGCAGCCCCAGGGAATACGAGCAGTACTTC

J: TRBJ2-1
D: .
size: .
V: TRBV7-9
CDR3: CASILGAGSEQFF
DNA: TGTGCCAGCATCCTCGGAGCTGGGAGCGAGCAGTTCTTC

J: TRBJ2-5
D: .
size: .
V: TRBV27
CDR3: CASSGRAAQETQYF
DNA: TGTGCCAGCAGTGGCCGGGCGGCACAAGAGACCCAGTACTTC

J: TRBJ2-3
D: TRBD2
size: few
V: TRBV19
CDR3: CASSPGGSGRVATQYF
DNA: TGTGCCAGTAGTCCTGGGGGTAGCGGGAGGGTGGCCACGCAGTATTTT

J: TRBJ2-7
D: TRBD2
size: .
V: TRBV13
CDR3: CASSLEGGLAGTREQYF
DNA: TGTGCCAGCAGCTTAGAAGGCGGACTAGCGGGGACGCGCGAGCAGTACTTC

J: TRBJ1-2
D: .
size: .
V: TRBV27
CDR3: CASSLAGARHGYTF
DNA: TGTGCCAGCAGTTTAGCGGGGGCGCGACATGGCTACACCTTC

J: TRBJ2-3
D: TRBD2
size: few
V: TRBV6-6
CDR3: CASSYSGGRAYGTDTQYF
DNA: TGTGCCAGCAGTTACTCCGGCGGGAGGGCCTACGGCACAGATACGCAGTATTTT

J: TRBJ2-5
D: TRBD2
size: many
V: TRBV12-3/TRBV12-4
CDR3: CASSPGLAGGPVETQYF
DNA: TGTGCCAGCAGTCCCGGACTAGCGGGAGGGCCGGTGGAGACCCAGTACTTC

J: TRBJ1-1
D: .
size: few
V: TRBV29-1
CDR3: CSVGNRDMNTEAFF
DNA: TGCAGCGTTGGAAACAGGGACATGAACACTGAAGCTTTCTTT

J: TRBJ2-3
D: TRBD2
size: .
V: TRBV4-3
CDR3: CASSQQPSGRASTDTQYF
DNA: TGCGCCAGCAGCCAACAGCCTAGCGGGAGGGCCAGCACAGATACGCAGTATTTT

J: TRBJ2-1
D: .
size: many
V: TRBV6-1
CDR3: CASIPGVGSYNEQFF
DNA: TGTGCCAGCATCCCGGGAGTAGGGTCCTACAATGAGCAGTTCTTC

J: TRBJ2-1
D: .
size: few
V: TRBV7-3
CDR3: CASSLKSGASYNEQFF
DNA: TGTGCCAGCAGCTTAAAAAGCGGAGCCTCCTACAATGAGCAGTTCTTC

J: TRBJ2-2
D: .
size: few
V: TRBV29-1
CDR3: CSVGAGNTGELFF
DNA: TGCAGCGTTGGGGCAGGGAACACCGGGGAGCTGTTTTTT

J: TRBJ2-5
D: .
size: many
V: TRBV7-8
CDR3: CASSYGWSQETQYF
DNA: TGTGCCAGCAGTTATGGATGGAGCCAAGAGACCCAGTACTTC

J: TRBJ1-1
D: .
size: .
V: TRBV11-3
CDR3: CASSFRGIGSTEAFF
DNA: TGTGCCAGCAGCTTCAGGGGAATAGGAAGCACTGAAGCTTTCTTT

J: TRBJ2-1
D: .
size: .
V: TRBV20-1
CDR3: CSAMRDPDSYNEQFF
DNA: TGCAGTGCTATGCGGGACCCTGACTCCTACAATGAGCAGTTCTTC

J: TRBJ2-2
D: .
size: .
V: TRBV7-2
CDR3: CASSPGPGQVGPGELFF
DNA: TGTGCCAGCAGCCCCGGGCCTGGGCAGGTCGGTCCCGGGGAGCTGTTTTTT

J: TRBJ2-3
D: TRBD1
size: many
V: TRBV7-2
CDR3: CASSLLDRGRILF
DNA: TGTGCCAGCAGCCTCCTAGACAGGGGCCGGATACTTTTT

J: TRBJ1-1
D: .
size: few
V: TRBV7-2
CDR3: CASSPPGQPTEAFF
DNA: TGTGCCAGCAGCCCTCCCGGACAGCCCACTGAAGCTTTCTTT

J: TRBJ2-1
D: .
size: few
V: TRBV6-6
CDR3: CASSYRAGNNEQFF
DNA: TGTGCCAGCAGTTACAGGGCGGGGAACAATGAGCAGTTCTTC

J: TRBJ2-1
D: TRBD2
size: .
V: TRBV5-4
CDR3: CASSLGTSGIPHEQFF
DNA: TGTGCCAGCAGCTTAGGGACTAGCGGGATTCCCCATGAGCAGTTCTTC

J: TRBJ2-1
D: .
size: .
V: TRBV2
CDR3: CASSEAGQGSYNEQFF
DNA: TGTGCCAGCAGTGAAGCAGGGCAGGGCTCCTACAATGAGCAGTTCTTC

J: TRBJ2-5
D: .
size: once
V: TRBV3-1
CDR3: CASSPGASQETQYF
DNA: TGTGCCAGCAGCCCCGGCGCATCACAAGAGACCCAGTACTTC

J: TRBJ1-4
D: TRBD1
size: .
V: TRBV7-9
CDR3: CASRPGTGSEKLFF
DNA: TGTGCCAGCAGACCCGGGACAGGGTCTGAAAAACTGTTTTTT

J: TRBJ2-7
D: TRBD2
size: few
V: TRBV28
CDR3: CASSYTSGREEQYF
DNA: TGTGCCAGCAGTTATACTAGCGGGAGAGAGGAGCAGTACTTC

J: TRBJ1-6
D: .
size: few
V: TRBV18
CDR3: CASSDARSNSPLHF
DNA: TGTGCCAGCTCAGACGCCAGAAGTAATTCACCCCTCCACTTT

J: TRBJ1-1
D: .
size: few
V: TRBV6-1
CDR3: CASSPRQTTEAFF
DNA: TGTGCCAGCTCACCACGACAGACCACTGAAGCTTTCTTT

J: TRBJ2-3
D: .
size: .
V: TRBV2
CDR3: CASHLRDSGGDTQYF
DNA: TGTGCCAGCCACCTCCGGGACAGCGGGGGAGATACGCAGTATTTT

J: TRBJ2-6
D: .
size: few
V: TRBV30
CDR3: CAWSVPRSRSGANVLTF
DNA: TGTGCCTGGAGTGTTCCGCGGAGCAGATCTGGGGCCAACGTCCTGACTTTC

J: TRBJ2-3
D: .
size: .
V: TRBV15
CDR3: CATSRVGPSNAYWSDTQYF
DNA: TGTGCCACCAGCAGAGTAGGGCCCAGTAACGCCTATTGGTCAGATACGCAGTATTTT

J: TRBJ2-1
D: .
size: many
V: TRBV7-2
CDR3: CASSLEVRPGGEQFF
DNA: TGTGCCAGCAGCTTAGAAGTACGACCTGGTGGCGAGCAGTTCTTC

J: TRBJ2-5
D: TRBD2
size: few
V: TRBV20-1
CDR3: CSAELAGKIQETQYF
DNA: TGCAGTGCTGAACTAGCGGGAAAAATCCAAGAGACCCAGTACTTC

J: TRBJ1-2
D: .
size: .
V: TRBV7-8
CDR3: CASSLRGRANYGYTF
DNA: TGTGCCAGCAGCTTAAGAGGCAGGGCTAACTATGGCTACACCTTC

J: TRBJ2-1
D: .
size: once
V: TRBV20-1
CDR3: CSAHPQRSSYNEQFF
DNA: TGCAGTGCTCACCCCCAGCGAAGCTCCTACAATGAGCAGTTCTTC

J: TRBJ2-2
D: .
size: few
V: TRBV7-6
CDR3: CASSPNVDTGELFF
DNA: TGTGCCAGCAGTCCCAATGTAGACACCGGGGAGCTGTTTTTT

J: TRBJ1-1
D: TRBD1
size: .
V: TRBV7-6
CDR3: CASSPWGFGQGAEAFF
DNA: TGTGCCAGCAGCCCCTGGGGTTTCGGGCAGGGGGCTGAAGCTTTCTTT

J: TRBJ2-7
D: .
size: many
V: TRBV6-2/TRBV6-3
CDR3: CASSDRDLFSYEQYF
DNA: TGTGCCAGCAGTGACAGGGACTTATTCTCCTACGAGCAGTACTTC

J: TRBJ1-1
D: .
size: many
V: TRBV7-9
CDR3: CASSPQTGQNTEAFF
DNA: TGTGCCAGCAGCCCTCAAACGGGACAGAACACTGAAGCTTTCTTT